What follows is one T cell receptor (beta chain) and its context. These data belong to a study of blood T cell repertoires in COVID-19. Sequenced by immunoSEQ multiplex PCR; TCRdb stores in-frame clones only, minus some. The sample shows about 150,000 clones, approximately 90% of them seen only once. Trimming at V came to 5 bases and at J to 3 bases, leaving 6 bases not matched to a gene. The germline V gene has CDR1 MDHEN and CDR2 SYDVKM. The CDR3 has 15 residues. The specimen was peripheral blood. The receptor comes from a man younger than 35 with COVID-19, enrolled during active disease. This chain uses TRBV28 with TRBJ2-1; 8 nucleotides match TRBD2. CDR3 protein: CASSPRLAGYNEQFF. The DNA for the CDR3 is TGTGCCAGCAGTCCCCGGCTAGCGGGCTACAATGAGCAGTTCTTC.